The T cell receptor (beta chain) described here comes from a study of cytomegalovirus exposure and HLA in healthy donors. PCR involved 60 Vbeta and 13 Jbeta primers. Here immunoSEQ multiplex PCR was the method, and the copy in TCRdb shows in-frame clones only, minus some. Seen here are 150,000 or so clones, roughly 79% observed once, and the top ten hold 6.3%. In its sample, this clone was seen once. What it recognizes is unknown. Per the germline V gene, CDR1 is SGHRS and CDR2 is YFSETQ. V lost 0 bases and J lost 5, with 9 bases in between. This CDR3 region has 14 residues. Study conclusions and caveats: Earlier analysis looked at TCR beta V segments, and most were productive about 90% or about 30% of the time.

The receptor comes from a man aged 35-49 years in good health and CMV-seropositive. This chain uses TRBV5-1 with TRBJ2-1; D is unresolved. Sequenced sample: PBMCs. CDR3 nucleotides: TGCGCCAGCAGCTTGGGCCTTCGGGACAATGAGCAGTTCTTC. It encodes CASSLGLRDNEQFF.